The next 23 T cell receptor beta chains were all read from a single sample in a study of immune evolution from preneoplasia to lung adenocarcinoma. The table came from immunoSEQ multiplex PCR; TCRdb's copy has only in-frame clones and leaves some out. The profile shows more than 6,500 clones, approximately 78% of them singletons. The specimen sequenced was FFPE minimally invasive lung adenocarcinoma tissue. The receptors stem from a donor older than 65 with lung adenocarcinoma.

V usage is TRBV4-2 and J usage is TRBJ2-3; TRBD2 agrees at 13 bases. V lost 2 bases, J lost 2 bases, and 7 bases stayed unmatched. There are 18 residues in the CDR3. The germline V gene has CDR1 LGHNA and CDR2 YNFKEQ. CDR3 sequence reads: CASSQTTGTSGITDTQYF. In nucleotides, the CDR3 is TGTGCCAGCAGCCAAACGACCGGGACTAGCGGGATCACAGATACGCAGTATTTT.

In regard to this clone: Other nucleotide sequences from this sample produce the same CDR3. The CDR3 is CASSLDPGSNYGYTF. CDR3 DNA: TGCGCCAGCAGCTTGGACCCGGGTTCTAACTATGGCTACACCTTC. This chain uses TRBV5-1 with TRBJ1-2; D not resolved. The CDR3 runs to 15 residues. Per the germline V gene, CDR1 is SGHRS and CDR2 is YFSETQ. V lost 0 bases, J lost 0 bases, and 9 bases lay in between.

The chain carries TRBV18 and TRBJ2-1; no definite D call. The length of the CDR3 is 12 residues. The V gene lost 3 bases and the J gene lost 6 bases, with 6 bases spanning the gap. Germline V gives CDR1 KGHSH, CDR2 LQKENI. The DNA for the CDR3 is TGTGCCAGCTCACCGGAGAGCAATGAGCAGTTCTTC. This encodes CASSPESNEQFF.

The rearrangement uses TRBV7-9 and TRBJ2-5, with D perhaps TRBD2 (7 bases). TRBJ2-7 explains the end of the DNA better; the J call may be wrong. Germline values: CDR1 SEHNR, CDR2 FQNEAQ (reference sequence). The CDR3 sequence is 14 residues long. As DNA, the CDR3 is TGTGCCAGCAGCCACCGAGGGGGGGCCATCGAGCAGTACTTC. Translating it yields CASSHRGGAIEQYF.

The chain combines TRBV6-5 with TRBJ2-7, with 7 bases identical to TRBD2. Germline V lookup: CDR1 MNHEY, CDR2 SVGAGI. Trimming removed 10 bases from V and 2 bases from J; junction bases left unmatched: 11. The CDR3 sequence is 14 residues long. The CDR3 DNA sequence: TGTGCCACCCGCGGACTAGATCCCACCTACGAGCAGTACTTC. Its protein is CATRGLDPTYEQYF.

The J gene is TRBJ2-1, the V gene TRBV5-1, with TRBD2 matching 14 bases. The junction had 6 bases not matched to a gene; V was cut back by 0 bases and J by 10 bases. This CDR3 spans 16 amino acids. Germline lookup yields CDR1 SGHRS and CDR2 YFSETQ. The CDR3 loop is CASSLGGLAGVEEQFF. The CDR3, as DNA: TGCGCCAGCAGCTTGGGGGGACTAGCGGGAGTGGAGGAGCAGTTCTTC.

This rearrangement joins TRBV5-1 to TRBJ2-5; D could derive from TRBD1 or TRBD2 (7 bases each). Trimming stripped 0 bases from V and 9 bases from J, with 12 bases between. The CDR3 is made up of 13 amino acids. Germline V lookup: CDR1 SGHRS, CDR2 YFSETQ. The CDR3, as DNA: TGCGCCAGCAGCTTGGGCCAGGGGGGGGCCCAGTACTTC. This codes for CASSLGQGGAQYF.

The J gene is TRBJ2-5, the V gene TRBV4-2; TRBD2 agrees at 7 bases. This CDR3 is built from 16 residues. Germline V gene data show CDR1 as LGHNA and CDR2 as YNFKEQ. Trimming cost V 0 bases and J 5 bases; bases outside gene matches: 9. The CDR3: CASSQDRTGGRETQYF. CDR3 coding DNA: TGTGCCAGCAGCCAAGATCGCACGGGAGGTAGGGAGACCCAGTACTTC.

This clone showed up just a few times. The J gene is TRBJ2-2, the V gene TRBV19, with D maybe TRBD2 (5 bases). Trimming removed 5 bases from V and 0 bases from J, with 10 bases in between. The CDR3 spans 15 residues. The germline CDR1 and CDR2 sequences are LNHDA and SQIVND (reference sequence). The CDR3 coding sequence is TGTGCCAGTAGTCCGCTGGGAGCGAACACCGGGGAGCTGTTTTTT. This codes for CASSPLGANTGELFF.

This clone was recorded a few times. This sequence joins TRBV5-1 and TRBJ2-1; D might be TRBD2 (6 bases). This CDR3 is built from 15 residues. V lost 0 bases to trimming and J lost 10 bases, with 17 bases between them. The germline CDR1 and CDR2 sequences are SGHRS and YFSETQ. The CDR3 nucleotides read TGCGCCAGCAGCTTGGACCTGGGGACTCCATGGGAGCAGTTCTTC. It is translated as CASSLDLGTPWEQFF.

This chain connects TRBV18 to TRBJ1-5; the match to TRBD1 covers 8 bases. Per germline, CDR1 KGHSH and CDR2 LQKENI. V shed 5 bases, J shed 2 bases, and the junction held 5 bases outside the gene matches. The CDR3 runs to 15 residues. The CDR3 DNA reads TGTGCCAGCTCAGTCGACAGGGGTGGCAATCAGCCCCAGCATTTT. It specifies CASSVDRGGNQPQHF.

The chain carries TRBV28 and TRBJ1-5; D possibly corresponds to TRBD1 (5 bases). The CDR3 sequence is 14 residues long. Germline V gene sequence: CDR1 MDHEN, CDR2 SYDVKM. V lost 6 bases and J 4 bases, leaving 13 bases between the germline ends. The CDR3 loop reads CASSPRVPNQPQHF. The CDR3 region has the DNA TGTGCCAGCAGCCCCAGGGTCCCAAATCAGCCCCAGCATTTT.

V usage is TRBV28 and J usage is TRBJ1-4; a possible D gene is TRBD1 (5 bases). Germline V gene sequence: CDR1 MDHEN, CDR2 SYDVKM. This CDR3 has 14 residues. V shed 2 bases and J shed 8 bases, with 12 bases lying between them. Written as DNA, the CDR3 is TGTGCCAGCAGTTTAGAGGGACTATCCGAAAAACTGTTTTTT. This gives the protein CASSLEGLSEKLFF.

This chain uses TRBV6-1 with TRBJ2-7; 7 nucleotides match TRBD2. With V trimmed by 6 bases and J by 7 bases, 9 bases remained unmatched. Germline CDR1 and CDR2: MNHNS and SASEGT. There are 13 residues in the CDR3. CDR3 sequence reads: CASSASGVGEQYF. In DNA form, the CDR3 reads TGTGCCAGCAGCGCGAGCGGGGTGGGGGAGCAGTACTTC.

CDR3 in DNA: TGTGCCAGTAGTCCCCGGGGGGTAATGAACACTGAAGCTTTCTTT. Translated: CASSPRGVMNTEAFF. The V call is TRBV19, the J call TRBJ1-1, with D possibly TRBD1 on 5 matching bases. From germline, CDR1 is LNHDA and CDR2 SQIVND (reference sequence). This CDR3 spans 15 amino acids. Trimming shortened V by 5 bases and J by 0 bases, and 13 bases separated the two germline ends.

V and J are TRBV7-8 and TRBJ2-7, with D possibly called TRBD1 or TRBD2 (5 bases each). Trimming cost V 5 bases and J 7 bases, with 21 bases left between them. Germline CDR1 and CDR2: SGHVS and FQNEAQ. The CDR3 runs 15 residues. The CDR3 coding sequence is TGTGCCAGCAGCCGGGACGGACGGTCGGTCGATGAGCAGTACTTC. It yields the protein CASSRDGRSVDEQYF.

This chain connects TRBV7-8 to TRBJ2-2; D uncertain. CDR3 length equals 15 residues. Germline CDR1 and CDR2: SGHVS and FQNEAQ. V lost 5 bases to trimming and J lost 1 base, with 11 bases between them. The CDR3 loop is CASSREQLNTGELFF. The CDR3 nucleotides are TGTGCCAGCAGCAGAGAACAGCTGAACACCGGGGAGCTGTTTTTT.

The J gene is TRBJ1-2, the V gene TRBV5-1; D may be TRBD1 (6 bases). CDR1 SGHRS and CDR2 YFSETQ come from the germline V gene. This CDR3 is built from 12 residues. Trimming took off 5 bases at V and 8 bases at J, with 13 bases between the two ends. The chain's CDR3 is CASSFDGGGYTF. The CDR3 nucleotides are TGCGCCAGCAGTTTCGACGGGGGCGGCTACACCTTC.

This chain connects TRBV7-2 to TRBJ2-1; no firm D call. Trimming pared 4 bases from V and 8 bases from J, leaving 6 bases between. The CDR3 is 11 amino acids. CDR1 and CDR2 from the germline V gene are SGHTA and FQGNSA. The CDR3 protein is CASSSFDEQFF. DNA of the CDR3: TGTGCCAGCAGCTCATTCGATGAGCAGTTCTTC.

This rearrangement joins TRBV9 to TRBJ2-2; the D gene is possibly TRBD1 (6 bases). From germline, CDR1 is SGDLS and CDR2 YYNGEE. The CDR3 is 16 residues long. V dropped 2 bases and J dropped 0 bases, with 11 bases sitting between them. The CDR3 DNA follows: TGTGCCAGCAGCGTTCGTCGGACAGCGAACACCGGGGAGCTGTTTTTT. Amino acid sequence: CASSVRRTANTGELFF.

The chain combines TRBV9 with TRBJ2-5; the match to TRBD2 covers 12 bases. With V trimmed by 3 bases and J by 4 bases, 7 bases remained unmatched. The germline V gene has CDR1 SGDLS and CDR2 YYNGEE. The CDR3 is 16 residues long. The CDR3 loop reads CASSALMGLAGETQYF. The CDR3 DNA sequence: TGTGCCAGCAGCGCCCTTATGGGACTAGCGGGAGAGACCCAGTACTTC.

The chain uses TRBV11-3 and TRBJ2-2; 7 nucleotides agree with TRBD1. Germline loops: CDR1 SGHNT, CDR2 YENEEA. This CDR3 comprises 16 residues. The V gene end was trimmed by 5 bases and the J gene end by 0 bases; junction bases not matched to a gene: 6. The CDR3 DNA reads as TGTGCCAGCAGCCAAGCCGGGACAGCGAACACCGGGGAGCTGTTTTTT. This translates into CASSQAGTANTGELFF.

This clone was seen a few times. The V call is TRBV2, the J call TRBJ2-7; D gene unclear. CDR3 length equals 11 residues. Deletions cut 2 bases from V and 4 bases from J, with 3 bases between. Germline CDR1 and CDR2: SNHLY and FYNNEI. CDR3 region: CASSERYEQYF. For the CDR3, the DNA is TGTGCCAGCAGTGAACGGTACGAGCAGTACTTC.